The rows below give T cell receptor beta chains drawn from one sample of a study of blood T cell repertoires in COVID-19. Assay used: immunoSEQ multiplex PCR; TCRdb lists only in-frame clones, some missing. Here the sample spans about 320,000 clones, around 84% being singletons. Material: PBMCs or T cells enriched from blood (not recorded which). The receptors originated from a woman aged 18-29 years who had recovered from COVID-19. Both conserved end residues are part of each CDR3. The D gene is left open where the match is weak. Size values are once, few and many counts, or a class for expanded clones, and some rows have none.

size	D	V	J	DNA	CDR3
.	.	TRBV28	TRBJ1-2	TGTGCCAGCAGTTTAGGGGGGGCGCAGGGCTATGGCTACACCTTC	CASSLGGAQGYGYTF
.	TRBD1	TRBV15	TRBJ1-2	TGTGCCACCAGCAGAGGACAGGGTCCAAACTATGGCTACACCTTC	CATSRGQGPNYGYTF
.	.	TRBV6-5	TRBJ1-5	TGTGCCAGCAGTTACAACCGTCTACAGCCCCAGCATTTT	CASSYNRLQPQHF
.	.	TRBV6-6	TRBJ1-6	TGTGCCAGCGGTCCGGTTAATAATTCACCCCTCCACTTT	CASGPVNNSPLHF
once	.	TRBV11-3	TRBJ1-1	TGTGCCCGCAGCTTCGGGGGGGCGGGGCCTATGAACACTGAAGCTTTCTTT	CARSFGGAGPMNTEAFF
.	TRBD1	TRBV12-3/TRBV12-4	TRBJ2-2	TGTGCCAGCAGGGTCCAGGGGGCCGGGGAGCTGTTTTTT	CASRVQGAGELFF
few	TRBD1	TRBV9	TRBJ1-3	TGTGCCAGCAGCGCCACAGGGGTCCCTGGAAACACCATATATTTT	CASSATGVPGNTIYF
.	.	TRBV7-2	TRBJ2-1	TGTGCCAGCAGCTTAGCCTCTAGCGTTTCCTACAATGAGCAGTTCTTC	CASSLASSVSYNEQFF
.	TRBD2	TRBV29-1	TRBJ2-1	TGCAGCGCCCTTGGGATAGCGGGAGGTAATGAGCAGTTCTTC	CSALGIAGGNEQFF
.	.	TRBV19	TRBJ1-5	TGTGCCAGTAGTCCCGATGGAGGCCCAATAAATCAGCCCCAGCATTTT	CASSPDGGPINQPQHF
.	TRBD1	TRBV5-6	TRBJ1-4	TGTGCCAGCAGCTTGCGAGCAGGGGGTAGTGAAAAACTGTTTTTT	CASSLRAGGSEKLFF
.	TRBD1	TRBV27	TRBJ2-7	TGTGCCAGCAGTTCGGGGACAGGGCTTTCCTACGAGCAGTACTTC	CASSSGTGLSYEQYF
once	TRBD1	TRBV13	TRBJ1-1	TGTGCCAGCAGCTACCTTAACAGGGGAAACACTGAAGCTTTCTTT	CASSYLNRGNTEAFF
few	.	TRBV4-1	TRBJ1-1	TGCGCCAGCAGCCAAGTGGACCTGGGGCTTGTCAACACTGAAGCTTTCTTT	CASSQVDLGLVNTEAFF
.	.	TRBV7-9	TRBJ1-3	TGTGCCAGCAGTTTCACAGGGACGGGAAACACCATATATTTT	CASSFTGTGNTIYF
many	TRBD1	TRBV20-1	TRBJ2-1	TGCAGTGCTAGTATCCCGGGACAGGAATACAATGAGCAGTTCTTC	CSASIPGQEYNEQFF
.	.	TRBV5-1	TRBJ1-5	TGCGCCAGCAGCTTGAATCCGGGAGCAGCGGAGCCCCAGCATTTT	CASSLNPGAAEPQHF
.	TRBD1	TRBV4-1	TRBJ2-7	TGCGCCAGCAGCCCGGGACAGGCACCCTACGAGCAGTACTTC	CASSPGQAPYEQYF
few	.	TRBV30	TRBJ1-2	TGTGCCTGGTCAATTGGGCGACAGGGCTACACCTTC	CAWSIGRQGYTF
.	.	TRBV27	TRBJ1-2	TGTGCCAGCAGTCCCCCGGGCGGGGGCCGCTATGGCTACACCTTC	CASSPPGGGRYGYTF
.	TRBD1	TRBV7-3	TRBJ2-7	TGTGCCAGCAGCACGCACAGGGGTGGCGAGCAGTACTTC	CASSTHRGGEQYF
.	TRBD1	TRBV28	TRBJ1-2	TGTGCCAGCAGTACCGGACAGGGGGGAAACTATGGCTACACCTTC	CASSTGQGGNYGYTF
few	.	TRBV27	TRBJ2-3	TGTGCCAGCAGTTTATCGGCAGGGTGGGATACGCAGTATTTT	CASSLSAGWDTQYF
.	.	TRBV4-2	TRBJ2-5	TGTGCCAGCAGCCAAGAAGGCTGGGAGGAGACCCAGTACTTC	CASSQEGWEETQYF
.	TRBD1	TRBV24-1	TRBJ2-7	TGTGCCACCAGTGACCGCCGGGACAGTAAATACGAGCAGTACTTC	CATSDRRDSKYEQYF
.	TRBD1	TRBV3-1/TRBV3-2	TRBJ1-2	TGTGCCAGCAGGGAACTAGGGGGCGAGGTCGGTAACTATGGCTACACCTTC	CASRELGGEVGNYGYTF